The 21 T cell receptor beta chains given below trace back to one sample, sequenced in a study of T-cell reconstitution after alpha-beta-depleted transplantation in children. During its preparation, the TCRbeta library received unique molecular identifiers. TCRdb recomputed calls from the PCR reads with MiXCR, one row per CDR3 protein. The sample holds roughly 82,000 distinct CDR3 sequences, 13% to 15% seen once. The sequencing used PBMCs, mostly from graft donor cells, collected 180 days after TCRalphabeta/CD19-depleted stem cell transplant. These receptors all come from a male patient aged 2-10 years who had a stem cell transplant for acute lymphoblastic leukemia, so the T cells may come from the graft donor.

This clonotype was recorded at least ten times. The DNA of the CDR3 is TGTGCCAGCAGTCGGACAGGGTTACCCTACGAGCAGTACTTC. Amino acids: CASSRTGLPYEQYF. V is TRBV27 and J is TRBJ2-7; TRBD1 matches 8 bases. The CDR3 consists of 14 residues. The trim removed 5 bases at V and 2 bases at J, leaving 5 bases unmatched. Germline-derived CDR1 and CDR2 are MNHEY and SMNVEV (reference sequence).

This clonotype was counted only a few times. V is TRBV20-1 and J is TRBJ2-7; D is perhaps TRBD1 (5 bases). Trimming left V 2 bases short and J 5 bases short, with 10 bases between. Germline V CDR1 and CDR2: DFQATT, SNEGSKA (reference sequence). The CDR3 has 12 residues. As DNA, the CDR3 is TGCAGTGCTAGATCAGGGATCCACGAGCAGTACTTC. It codes for CSARSGIHEQYF.

This clonotype was detected many times. The rearrangement uses TRBV20-1 and TRBJ1-2; TRBD1 is a possible D gene (5 bases). The germline CDR1 and CDR2 sequences are DFQATT and SNEGSKA (reference sequence). The CDR3 covers 14 residues. V was clipped by 6 bases and J by 4 bases, with 18 bases between them. The CDR3 DNA reads TGCAGTGCCGCTCAGATGAGGGGAGGCTATGGCTACACCTTC. Protein product: CSAAQMRGGYGYTF.

This clonotype occurred once. The J gene is TRBJ2-2, the V gene TRBV4-1, with no clear D. The CDR3 is 15 residues long. The germline V gene encodes CDR1 MGHRA and CDR2 YSYEKL. The V end was cut by 3 bases, the J end by 0 bases, with 8 bases between. CDR3 bases: TGCGCCAGCAGCCATGCCCCATCGAACACCGGGGAGCTGTTTTTT. This sequence encodes CASSHAPSNTGELFF.

The V gene is TRBV18, the J gene TRBJ2-4, with unresolved D. The CDR3 contains 13 residues. CDR1 and CDR2 from the germline V gene are KGHSH and LQKENI. V gave up 3 bases and J gave up 8 bases, with 11 bases separating them. CDR3 bases: TGTGCCAGCTCACCGGGCGGCTCGGACATTCAGTACTTC. Its translation: CASSPGGSDIQYF.

This clonotype has ten or more counts. The CDR3 DNA reads TGTGCCATCAGTGAGCCCATGAACACTGAAGCTTTCTTT. Translated, it gives CAISEPMNTEAFF. The rearrangement uses TRBV10-3 and TRBJ1-1; no clear D gene. V was shortened by 2 bases and J by 0 bases, with 4 bases between the two germline ends. This CDR3 is built from 13 residues. Per the germline V gene, CDR1 is ENHRY and CDR2 is SYGVKD.

CDR3 sequence: CASTHQHGGRGSPLHF. The CDR3 nucleotides read TGTGCCAGCACCCATCAACACGGGGGGCGAGGGTCACCCCTCCACTTT. V and J are TRBV7-2 and TRBJ1-6, with D possibly being TRBD1 (6 bases). The germline gives CDR1 SGHTA, CDR2 FQGNSA. Trimming left V 7 bases short and J 10 bases short, with 23 bases between. The CDR3 runs to 16 residues. The full variable domain, with the rest looked up from reference TRBV7-2 and TRBJ1-6, is GAGVSQSPSNKVTEKGKDVELRCDPISGHTALYWYRQSLGQGLEFLIYFQGNSAPDKSGLPSDRFSAERTGGSVSTLTIQRTQQEDSAVYLCASTHQHGGRGSPLHFGNGTRLTVT.

In this sample, this clonotype turned up many times. V is TRBV10-2 and J is TRBJ1-5; D is unclear. CDR3 length: 12 amino acids. V was shortened by 7 bases and J by 4 bases, with 8 bases between the two germline ends. Germline V gene lookup returns CDR1 WSHSY and CDR2 SAAADI. The CDR3 region is CASNVQNQPQHF. The CDR3 coding sequence is TGCGCCAGCAATGTTCAGAATCAGCCCCAGCATTTT.

The chain combines TRBV7-2 with TRBJ2-1, with TRBD1 matching over 8 bases. This CDR3 comprises 16 residues. Germline V gene data show CDR1 as SGHTA and CDR2 as FQGNSA. The ends lost 2 bases at V and 4 bases at J; junction bases unmatched: 7. The CDR3 DNA reads TGTGCCAGCAGCTTACCGACAGGGGTAGCATACAATGAGCAGTTCTTC. It is translated as CASSLPTGVAYNEQFF.

This clonotype is termed medium-sized (0.01 to 0.1%). The chain has TRBV29-1 and TRBJ2-1, with D possibly being TRBD1 (6 bases). The V gene lost 5 bases and the J gene lost 5 bases, with 13 bases spanning the gap. Germline V gene lookup returns CDR1 SQVTM and CDR2 ANQGSEA. CDR3 size: 13 residues. Here the CDR3 reads CSVRDTSHNEQFF. The CDR3 nucleotides read TGCAGCGTTCGGGACACATCTCACAATGAGCAGTTCTTC.

The sample holds a few counts of this clonotype. The chain joins TRBV12-3 or TRBV12-4 to TRBJ2-6; D unresolved. V was cut by 3 bases and J by 0 bases, with 3 bases left in between. This CDR3 is built from 14 residues. CDR3 amino acids: CASSFGSGANVLTF. The CDR3, as DNA: TGTGCCAGCAGTTTCGGCTCTGGGGCCAACGTCCTGACTTTC.

The sample holds many counts of this clonotype. The chain recombines TRBV20-1 with TRBJ2-1, with D unresolved. The V end lost 4 bases, the J end lost 8 bases, and 15 bases lay between the germline ends. The CDR3 sequence is 13 residues long. Per the germline V gene, CDR1 is DFQATT and CDR2 is SNEGSKA (reference sequence). CDR3 DNA sequence: TGCAGTGCTATGCGTCCCAAGCTGGATGAGCAGTTCTTC. It codes for CSAMRPKLDEQFF.

This clonotype was recorded a few times. CDR3 coding DNA: TGCGCCAGCAGCCCTTCGGGCGGAGCGCCCGGGGAGCTGTTTTTT. Protein: CASSPSGGAPGELFF. This chain joins TRBV5-1 and TRBJ2-2; no clear D. The CDR3 totals 15 residues. V was cut by 4 bases and J by 6 bases, with 16 bases left in between. Germline lookup yields CDR1 SGHRS and CDR2 YFSETQ. The full variable domain, in which reference TRBV5-1 and TRBJ2-2 provide the parts outside the CDR3, is KAGVTQTPRYLIKTRGQQVTLSCSPISGHRSVSWYQQTPGQGLQFLFEYFSETQRNKGNFPGRFSGRQFSNSRSEMNVSTLELGDSALYLCASSPSGGAPGELFFGEGSRLTVL.

This chain joins TRBV9 and TRBJ1-2; D is ambiguous. CDR1 is SGDLS, CDR2 YYNGEE, per germline. The CDR3 covers 14 residues. V was pared by 2 bases and J by 3 bases, with 11 bases between. CDR3 region: CASSVTVRDYGYTF. CDR3 DNA: TGTGCCAGCAGCGTGACCGTGCGGGACTATGGCTACACCTTC.

The sample holds many counts of this clonotype. This CDR3 reads CSARSGALAKNIQYF. The CDR3 DNA is TGCAGTGCTAGAAGTGGTGCCTTAGCCAAAAACATTCAGTACTTC. This sequence joins TRBV20-1 and TRBJ2-4; no clear D gene. Germline V gives CDR1 DFQATT, CDR2 SNEGSKA (reference sequence). The CDR3 spans 15 residues. The V and J ends lost 2 bases and 0 bases respectively, with 11 bases between them.

This clonotype was counted a few times. The rearrangement uses TRBV4-1 and TRBJ1-1; D possibly corresponds to TRBD1 (5 bases). This CDR3 region has 14 residues. Germline V gene sequence: CDR1 MGHRA, CDR2 YSYEKL. V was trimmed by 4 bases and J by 5 bases, leaving 14 bases between them. The CDR3 DNA reads TGCGCCAGCAGCCTCTGGGACGGGAAGACTGAAGCTTTCTTT. It codes for CASSLWDGKTEAFF.

This clonotype was counted at least ten times. The gene calls are TRBV29-1 and TRBJ2-3; perhaps TRBD2 as D (5 bases). The CDR3 length is 12 residues. Trimming removed 5 bases from V and 2 bases from J, with 8 bases in between. Germline-derived CDR1 and CDR2 are SQVTM and ANQGSEA. CDR3 nucleotide sequence: TGCAGCGTTTGGGAGAACACAGATACGCAGTATTTT. It codes for CSVWENTDTQYF.

The sample holds many counts of this clonotype. This chain links TRBV12-3 or TRBV12-4 with TRBJ1-2; D unresolved. The CDR3 spans 14 residues. Between the trimmed V and J ends, which lost 6 bases and 8 bases, there was a span of 19 bases. The CDR3 DNA is TGTGCCAGCAGCATAGGGATCCACAAACGGGGCTACACCTTC. Translation: CASSIGIHKRGYTF.

The genes are TRBV7-9 and TRBJ2-2, with a weak D call TRBD2 (5 bases). The CDR3 contains 13 residues. Germline V gene sequence: CDR1 SEHNR, CDR2 FQNEAQ (reference sequence). V shed 5 bases and J shed 7 bases, with 11 bases lying between them. CDR3 amino acids: CASSPFRGGELFF. CDR3 sequence (DNA): TGTGCCAGCAGCCCGTTTCGGGGCGGGGAGCTGTTTTTT.

This clonotype was seen a few times. V and J are TRBV7-9 and TRBJ1-3; 7 bases are shared with TRBD1. CDR3 length equals 17 residues. In germline, CDR1 is SEHNR, CDR2 FQNEAQ (reference sequence). V lost 0 bases, J lost 4 bases, and 9 bases stayed unmatched. CDR3 amino acids: CASSLATGTVWGNTIYF. CDR3 nucleotides: TGTGCCAGCAGCTTAGCTACCGGGACAGTTTGGGGAAACACCATATATTTT.

The V and J genes are TRBV6-1 and TRBJ2-7; 11 nucleotides match TRBD1. Germline assignment: CDR1 MNHNS and CDR2 SASEGT. The junction had 8 bases not matched to a gene; V was cut back by 6 bases and J by 4 bases. CDR3 size: 15 residues. The CDR3 DNA follows: TGTGCCAGCAGGGACAGGGGGCGCCTAGGATACGAGCAGTACTTC. The encoded protein is CASRDRGRLGYEQYF.